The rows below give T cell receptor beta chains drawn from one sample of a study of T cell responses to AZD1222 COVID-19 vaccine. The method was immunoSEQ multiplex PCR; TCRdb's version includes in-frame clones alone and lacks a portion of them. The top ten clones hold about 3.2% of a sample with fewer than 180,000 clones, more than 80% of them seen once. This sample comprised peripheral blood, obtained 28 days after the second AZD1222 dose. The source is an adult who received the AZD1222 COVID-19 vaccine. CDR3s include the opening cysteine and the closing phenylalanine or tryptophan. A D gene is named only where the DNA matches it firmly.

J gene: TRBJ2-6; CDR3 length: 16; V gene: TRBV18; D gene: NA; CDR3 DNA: TGTGCCAGCTCACCAGTCACCTTCAGCGGGGCCAACGTCCTGACTTTC; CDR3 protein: CASSPVTFSGANVLTF
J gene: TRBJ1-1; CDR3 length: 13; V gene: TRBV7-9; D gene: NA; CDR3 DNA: TGTGCCAGCAGCTTGAGGGGGAACACTGAAGCTTTCTTT; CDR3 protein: CASSLRGNTEAFF
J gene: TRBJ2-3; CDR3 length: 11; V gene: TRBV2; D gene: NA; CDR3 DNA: TGTGCCAGCAGTGTACAAGTTCGGCAGTATTTT; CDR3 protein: CASSVQVRQYF
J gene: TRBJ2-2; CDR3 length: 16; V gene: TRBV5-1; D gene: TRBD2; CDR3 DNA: TGCGCCAGCAGCTTGGGTCTAGCGGGAAACACCGGGGAGCTGTTTTTT; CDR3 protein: CASSLGLAGNTGELFF
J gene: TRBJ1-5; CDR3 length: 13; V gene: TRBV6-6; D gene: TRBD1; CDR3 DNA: TGTGCCAGCAGTTGGGACAGGGGCCAGCCCCAGCATTTT; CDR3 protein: CASSWDRGQPQHF
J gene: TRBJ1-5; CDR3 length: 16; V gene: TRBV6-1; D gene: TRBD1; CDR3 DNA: TGTGCCAGCAGTGCGGCAGGGGGTCTCTTCAATCAGCCCCAGCATTTT; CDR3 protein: CASSAAGGLFNQPQHF
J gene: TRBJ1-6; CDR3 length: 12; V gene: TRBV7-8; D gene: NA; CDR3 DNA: TGTGCCAGCAGCCCAGTGAATTCACCCCTCCACTTT; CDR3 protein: CASSPVNSPLHF
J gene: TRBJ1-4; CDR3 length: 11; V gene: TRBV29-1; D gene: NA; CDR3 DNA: TGCAGCGTTGAAGATCAAGGAAAACTGGCGTTT; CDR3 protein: CSVEDQGKLAF
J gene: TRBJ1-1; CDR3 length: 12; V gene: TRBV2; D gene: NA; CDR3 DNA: TGTGCCAGCAGCTGGGGGCAGTCTGAAGCTTTCTTT; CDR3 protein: CASSWGQSEAFF
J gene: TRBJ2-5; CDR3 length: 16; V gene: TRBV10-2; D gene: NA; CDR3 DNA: TGCGCCAGCAAACGATTCCGGGACACCGATCAAGAGACCCAGTACTTC; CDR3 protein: CASKRFRDTDQETQYF